This TCR beta chain came from a study of blood T cells in healthy people across ages. PCR was performed a second time for about 7 to 11 cycles using a sample-barcoded 5' primer and a J-beta primer mix. TCRdb reanalysed the 5' RACE reads using MiXCR and keeps one entry per CDR3 protein. The repertoire has 1.5 million to 2 million distinct CDR3 sequences, around 50% of them found once; the top ten carry 2.1%. Germline-derived CDR1 and CDR2 are SEHNR and FQNEAQ (reference sequence). The CDR3 covers 13 residues. V shed 3 bases and J shed 5 bases, with 10 bases lying between them. This sequence originates from a middle-aged woman in good health. V gene TRBV7-9 combines with J gene TRBJ2-5; D unresolved. The source material was blood. In nucleotides, the CDR3 is TGTGCCAGCAGCTTGAAAGGGTTCGAGACCCAGTACTTC. It specifies CASSLKGFETQYF.